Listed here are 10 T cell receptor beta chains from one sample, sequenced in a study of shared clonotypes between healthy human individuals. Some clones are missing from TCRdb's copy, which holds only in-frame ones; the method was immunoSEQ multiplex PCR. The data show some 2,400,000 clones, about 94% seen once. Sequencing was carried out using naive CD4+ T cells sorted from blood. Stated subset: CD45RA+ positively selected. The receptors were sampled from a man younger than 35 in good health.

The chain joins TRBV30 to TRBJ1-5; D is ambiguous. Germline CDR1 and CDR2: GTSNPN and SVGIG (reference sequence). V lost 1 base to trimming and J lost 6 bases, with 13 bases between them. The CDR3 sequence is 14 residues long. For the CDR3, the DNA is TGTGCCTGGAGTGCCCTAGGGAGGGCTCAGCCCCAGCATTTT. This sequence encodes CAWSALGRAQPQHF. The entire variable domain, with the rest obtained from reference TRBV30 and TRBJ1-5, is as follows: SQTIHQWPATLVQPVGSPLSLECTVEGTSNPNLYWYRQAAGRGLQLLFYSVGIGQISSEVPQNLSASRPQDRQFILSSKKLLLSDSGFYLCAWSALGRAQPQHFGDGTRLSIL.

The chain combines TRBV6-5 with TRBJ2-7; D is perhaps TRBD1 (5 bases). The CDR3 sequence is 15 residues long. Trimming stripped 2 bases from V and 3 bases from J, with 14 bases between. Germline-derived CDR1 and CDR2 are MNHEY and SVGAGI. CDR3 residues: CASSYLTDSYYEQYF. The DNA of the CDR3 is TGTGCCAGCAGTTACCTTACCGACAGCTACTACGAGCAGTACTTC.

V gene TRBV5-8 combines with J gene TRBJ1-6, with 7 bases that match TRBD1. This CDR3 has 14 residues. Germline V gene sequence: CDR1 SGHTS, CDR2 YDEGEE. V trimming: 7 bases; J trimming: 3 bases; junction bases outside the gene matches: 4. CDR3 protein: CASQGEGYNSPLHF. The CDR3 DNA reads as TGTGCCAGCCAGGGGGAGGGCTATAATTCACCCCTCCACTTT.

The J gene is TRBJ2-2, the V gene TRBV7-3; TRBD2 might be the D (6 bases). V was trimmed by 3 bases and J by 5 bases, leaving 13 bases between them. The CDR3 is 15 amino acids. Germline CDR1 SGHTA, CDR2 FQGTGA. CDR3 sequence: CASSLGLALTGELFF. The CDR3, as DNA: TGTGCCAGCAGCTTGGGGCTAGCGTTGACCGGGGAGCTGTTTTTT. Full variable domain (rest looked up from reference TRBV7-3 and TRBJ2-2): GAGVSQTPSNKVTEKGKYVELRCDPISGHTALYWYRQSLGQGPEFLIYFQGTGAADDSGLPNDRFFAVRPEGSVSTLKIQRTERGDSAVYLCASSLGLALTGELFFGEGSRLTVL.

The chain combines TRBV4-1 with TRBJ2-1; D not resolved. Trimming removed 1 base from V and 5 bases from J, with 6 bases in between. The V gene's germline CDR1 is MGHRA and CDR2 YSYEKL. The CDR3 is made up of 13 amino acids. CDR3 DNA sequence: TGCGCCAGCAGCCAAGTTGGGGACAATGAGCAGTTCTTC. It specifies CASSQVGDNEQFF.

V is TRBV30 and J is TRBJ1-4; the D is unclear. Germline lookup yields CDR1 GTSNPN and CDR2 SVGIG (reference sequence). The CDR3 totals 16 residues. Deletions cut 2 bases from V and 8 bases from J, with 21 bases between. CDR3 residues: CAWSPQRGSLIEKLFF. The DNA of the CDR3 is TGTGCCTGGAGTCCGCAGCGTGGGTCCCTTATCGAAAAACTGTTTTTT.

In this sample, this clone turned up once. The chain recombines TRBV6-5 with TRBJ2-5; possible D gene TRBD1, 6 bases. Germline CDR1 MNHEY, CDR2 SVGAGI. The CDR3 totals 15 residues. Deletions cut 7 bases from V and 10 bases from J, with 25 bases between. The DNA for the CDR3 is TGTGCCAGCATCTTATCCCGACAGGCGATAGGTTACCAGTACTTC. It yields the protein CASILSRQAIGYQYF.

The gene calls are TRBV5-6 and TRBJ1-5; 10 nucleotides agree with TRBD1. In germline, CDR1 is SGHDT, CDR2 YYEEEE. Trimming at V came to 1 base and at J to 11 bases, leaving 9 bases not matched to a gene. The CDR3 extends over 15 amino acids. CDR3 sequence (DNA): TGTGCCAGCAGCTTGCTCGGGACAGGGGCCGGTACCCAGCATTTT. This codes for CASSLLGTGAGTQHF.

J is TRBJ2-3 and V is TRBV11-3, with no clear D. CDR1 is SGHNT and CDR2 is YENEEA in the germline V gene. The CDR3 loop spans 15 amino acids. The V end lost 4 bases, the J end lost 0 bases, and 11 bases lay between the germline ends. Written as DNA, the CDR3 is TGTGCCAGCAGCTCAGGACGCCTAAGCACAGATACGCAGTATTTT. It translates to CASSSGRLSTDTQYF.

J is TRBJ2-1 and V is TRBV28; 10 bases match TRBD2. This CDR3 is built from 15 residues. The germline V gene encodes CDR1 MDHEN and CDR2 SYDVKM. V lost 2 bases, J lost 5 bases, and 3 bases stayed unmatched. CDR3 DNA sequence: TGTGCCAGCAGTTTACTAACTAGCGGGAACAATGAGCAGTTCTTC. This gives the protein CASSLLTSGNNEQFF.